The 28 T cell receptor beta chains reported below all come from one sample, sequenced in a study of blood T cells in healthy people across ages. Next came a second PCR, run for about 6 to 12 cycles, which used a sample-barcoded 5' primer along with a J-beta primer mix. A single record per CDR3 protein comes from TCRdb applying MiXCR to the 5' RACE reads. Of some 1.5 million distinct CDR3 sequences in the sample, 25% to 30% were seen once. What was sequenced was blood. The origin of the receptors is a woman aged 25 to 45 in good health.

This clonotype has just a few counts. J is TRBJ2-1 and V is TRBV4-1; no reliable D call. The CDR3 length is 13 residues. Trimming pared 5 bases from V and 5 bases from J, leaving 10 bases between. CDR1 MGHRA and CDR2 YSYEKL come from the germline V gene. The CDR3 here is CASSARADNEQFF. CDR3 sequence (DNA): TGCGCCAGCAGCGCCCGGGCGGACAATGAGCAGTTCTTC.

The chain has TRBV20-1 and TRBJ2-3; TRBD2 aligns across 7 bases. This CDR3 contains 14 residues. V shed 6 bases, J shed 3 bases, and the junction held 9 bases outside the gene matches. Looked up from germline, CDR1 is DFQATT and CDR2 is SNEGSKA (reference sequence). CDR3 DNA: TGCAGTGCAGACGGGGGGAGTCTGACAGATACGCAGTATTTT. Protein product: CSADGGSLTDTQYF.

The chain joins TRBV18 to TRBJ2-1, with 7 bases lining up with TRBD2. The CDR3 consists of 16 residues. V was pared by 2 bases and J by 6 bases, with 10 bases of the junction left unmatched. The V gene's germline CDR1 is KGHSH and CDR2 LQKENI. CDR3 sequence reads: CASSPSGRADANEQFF. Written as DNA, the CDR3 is TGTGCCAGCTCACCATCGGGGAGGGCCGATGCCAATGAGCAGTTCTTC.

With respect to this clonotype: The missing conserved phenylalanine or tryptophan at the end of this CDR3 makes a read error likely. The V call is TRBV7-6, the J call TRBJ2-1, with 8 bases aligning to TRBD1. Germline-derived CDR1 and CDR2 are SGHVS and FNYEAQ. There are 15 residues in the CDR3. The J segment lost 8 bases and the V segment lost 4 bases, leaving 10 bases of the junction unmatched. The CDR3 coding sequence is TGTGCCAGCAGCTCCGGACAGGGCCGTTTCGATGAGCAGTTCGTC. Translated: CASSSGQGRFDEQFV.

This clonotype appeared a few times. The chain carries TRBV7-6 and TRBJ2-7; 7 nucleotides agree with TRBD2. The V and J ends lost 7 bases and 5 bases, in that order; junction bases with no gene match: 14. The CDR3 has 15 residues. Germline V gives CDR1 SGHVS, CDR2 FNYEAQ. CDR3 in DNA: TGTGCCAGCACCCTCGGGGGAGGGGTGCGGGACGAGCAGTACTTC. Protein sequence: CASTLGGGVRDEQYF. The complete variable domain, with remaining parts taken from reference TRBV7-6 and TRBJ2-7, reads GAGVSQSPRYKVTKRGQDVALRCDPISGHVSLYWYRQALGQGPEFLTYFNYEAQQDKSGLPNDRFSAERPEGSISTLTIQRTEQRDSAMYRCASTLGGGVRDEQYFGPGTRLTVT.

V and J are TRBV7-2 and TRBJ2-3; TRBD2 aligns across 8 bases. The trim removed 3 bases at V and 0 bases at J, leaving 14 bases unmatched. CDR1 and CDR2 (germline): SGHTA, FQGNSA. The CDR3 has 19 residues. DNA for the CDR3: TGTGCCAGCAGCTTTATTCTAGCGGGCGGGGGGTCTAGCACAGATACGCAGTATTTT. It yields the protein CASSFILAGGGSSTDTQYF.

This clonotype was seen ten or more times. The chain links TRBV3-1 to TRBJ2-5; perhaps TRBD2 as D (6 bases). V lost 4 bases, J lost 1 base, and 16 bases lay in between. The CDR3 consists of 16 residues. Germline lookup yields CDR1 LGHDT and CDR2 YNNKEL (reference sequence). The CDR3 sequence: CASSLPGLPLQETQYF. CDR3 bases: TGTGCCAGCAGCCTGCCGGGACTCCCCCTCCAAGAGACCCAGTACTTC.

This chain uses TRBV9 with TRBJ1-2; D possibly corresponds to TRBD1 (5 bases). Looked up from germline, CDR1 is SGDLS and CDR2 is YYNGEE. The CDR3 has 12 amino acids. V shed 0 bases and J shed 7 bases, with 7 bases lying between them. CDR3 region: CASSVVGAGYTF. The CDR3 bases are TGTGCCAGCAGCGTAGTTGGGGCTGGCTACACCTTC.

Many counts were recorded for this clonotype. In nucleotides, the CDR3 is TGCAGTTTTCGGGACAGGGGCCACTATGGCTACACCTTC. This encodes CSFRDRGHYGYTF. The chain carries TRBV20-1 and TRBJ1-2, with TRBD1 matching 10 bases. Germline V gene sequence: CDR1 DFQATT, CDR2 SNEGSKA (reference sequence). The length of the CDR3 is 13 residues. V lost 8 bases to trimming and J lost 3 bases; unmatched junction nucleotides: 6.

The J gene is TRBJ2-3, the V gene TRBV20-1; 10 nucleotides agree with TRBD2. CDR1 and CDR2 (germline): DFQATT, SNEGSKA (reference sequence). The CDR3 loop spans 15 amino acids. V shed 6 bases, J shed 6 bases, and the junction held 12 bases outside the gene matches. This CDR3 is CSAGRTSGSSDTQYF. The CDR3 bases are TGCAGTGCCGGTCGGACTAGCGGTTCCTCGGATACGCAGTATTTT.

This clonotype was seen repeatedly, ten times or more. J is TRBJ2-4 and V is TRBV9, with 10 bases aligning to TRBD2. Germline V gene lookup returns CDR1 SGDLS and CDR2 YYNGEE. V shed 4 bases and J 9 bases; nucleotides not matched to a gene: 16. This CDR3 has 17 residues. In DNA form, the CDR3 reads TGTGCCAGCAGCCCAACCGTAAGCGGGGGGGCGCGGGTCATTCAGTACTTC. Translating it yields CASSPTVSGGARVIQYF.

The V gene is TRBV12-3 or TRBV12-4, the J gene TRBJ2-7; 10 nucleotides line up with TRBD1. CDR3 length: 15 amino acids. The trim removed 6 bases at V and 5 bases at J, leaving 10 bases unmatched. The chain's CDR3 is CASSPGQGGAHEQYF. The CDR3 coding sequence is TGTGCCAGCAGCCCTGGACAGGGGGGGGCCCACGAGCAGTACTTC.

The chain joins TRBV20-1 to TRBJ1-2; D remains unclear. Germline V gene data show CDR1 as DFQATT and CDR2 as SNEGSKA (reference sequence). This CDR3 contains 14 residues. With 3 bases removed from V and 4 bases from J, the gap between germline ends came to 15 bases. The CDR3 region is CSASDHKSGYGYTF. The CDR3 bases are TGCAGTGCTAGTGATCATAAGTCGGGCTATGGCTACACCTTC.

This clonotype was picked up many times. The DNA for the CDR3 is TGCAGTGCTAGAGATCCAACTAGCGGCCGAGATACGCAGTATTTT. It codes for CSARDPTSGRDTQYF. The chain has TRBV20-1 and TRBJ2-3; TRBD2 aligns across 8 bases. From germline, CDR1 is DFQATT and CDR2 SNEGSKA (reference sequence). Trimming took 0 bases from V and 5 from J; bases not matched to a gene: 7. This CDR3 contains 15 residues.

The CDR3 DNA reads as TGTGCCGTCATCGGAAGCTACAAGAATCGAGAGACCCAGTACTTC. Translated: CAVIGSYKNRETQYF. The rearrangement links TRBV7-9 to TRBJ2-5, with D uncertain. V lost 11 bases and J 4 bases, leaving 23 bases between the germline ends. The CDR3 extends over 15 amino acids. Germline-derived CDR1 and CDR2 are SEHNR and FQNEAQ (reference sequence).

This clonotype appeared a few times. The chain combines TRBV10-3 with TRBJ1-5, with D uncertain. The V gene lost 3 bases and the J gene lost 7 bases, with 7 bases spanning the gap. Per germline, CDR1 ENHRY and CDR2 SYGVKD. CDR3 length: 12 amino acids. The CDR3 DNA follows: TGTGCCATCAGTGATAGGGAGCAGCCCCAGCATTTT. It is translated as CAISDREQPQHF.

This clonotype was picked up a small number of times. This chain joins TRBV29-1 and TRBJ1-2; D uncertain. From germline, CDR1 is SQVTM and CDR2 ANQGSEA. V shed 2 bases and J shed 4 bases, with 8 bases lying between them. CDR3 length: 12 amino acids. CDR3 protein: CSVEWRAYGYTF. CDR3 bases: TGCAGCGTTGAATGGCGGGCCTATGGCTACACCTTC.

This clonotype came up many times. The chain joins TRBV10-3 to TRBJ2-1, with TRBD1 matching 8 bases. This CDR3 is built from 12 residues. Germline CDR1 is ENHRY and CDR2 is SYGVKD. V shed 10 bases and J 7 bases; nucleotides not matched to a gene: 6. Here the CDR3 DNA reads TGTGCCACAGGGGGCAATGTGAATGAGCAGTTCTTC. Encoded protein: CATGGNVNEQFF.

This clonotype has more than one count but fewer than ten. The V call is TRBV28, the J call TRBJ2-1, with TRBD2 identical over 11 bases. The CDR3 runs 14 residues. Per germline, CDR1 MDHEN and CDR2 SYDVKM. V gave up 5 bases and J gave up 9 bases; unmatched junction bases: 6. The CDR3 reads CASSPELAGAEQFF. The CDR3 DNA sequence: TGTGCCAGCAGTCCCGAACTAGCGGGGGCTGAGCAGTTCTTC.

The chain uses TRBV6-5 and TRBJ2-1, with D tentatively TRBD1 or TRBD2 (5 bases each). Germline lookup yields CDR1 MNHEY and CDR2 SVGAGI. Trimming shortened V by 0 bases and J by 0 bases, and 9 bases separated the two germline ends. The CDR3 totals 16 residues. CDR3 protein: CASSYSGVISYNEQFF. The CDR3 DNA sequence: TGTGCCAGCAGTTACTCGGGGGTGATCTCCTACAATGAGCAGTTCTTC.

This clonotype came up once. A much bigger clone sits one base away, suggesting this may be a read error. CDR3: CASSLAVGGTYGHTF. CDR3 sequence (DNA): TGCGCCAGCAGCTTGGCCGTCGGCGGTACCTATGGCCACACCTTC. The chain uses TRBV5-1 and TRBJ1-2; no definite D call. Germline lookup yields CDR1 SGHRS and CDR2 YFSETQ. The CDR3 runs 15 residues.

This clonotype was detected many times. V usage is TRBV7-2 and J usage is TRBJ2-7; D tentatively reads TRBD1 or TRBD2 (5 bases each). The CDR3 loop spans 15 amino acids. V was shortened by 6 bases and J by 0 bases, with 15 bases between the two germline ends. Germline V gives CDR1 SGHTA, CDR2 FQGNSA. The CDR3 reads CASSSPGRSSYEQYF. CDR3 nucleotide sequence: TGTGCCAGCAGTTCCCCGGGACGGAGCTCCTACGAGCAGTACTTC.

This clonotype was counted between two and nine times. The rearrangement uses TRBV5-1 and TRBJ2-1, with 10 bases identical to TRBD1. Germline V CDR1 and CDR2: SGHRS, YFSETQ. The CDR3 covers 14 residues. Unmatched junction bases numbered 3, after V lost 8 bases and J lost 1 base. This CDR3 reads CASRQGASYNEQFF. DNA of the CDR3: TGCGCCAGTAGACAGGGGGCGTCCTACAATGAGCAGTTCTTC.

The CDR3 region is CASSSWERSRGEQFF. Written as DNA, the CDR3 is TGTGCCAGCAGCTCGTGGGAAAGGTCCCGAGGAGAGCAGTTCTTC. The chain is built from TRBV7-8 and TRBJ2-1; D remains ambiguous. The CDR3 is made up of 15 amino acids. The V gene lost 4 bases and the J gene lost 10 bases, with 20 bases spanning the gap. Germline V lookup: CDR1 SGHVS, CDR2 FQNEAQ. The full variable domain, its missing parts supplied by reference TRBV7-8 and TRBJ2-1, is GAGVSQSPRYKVAKRGQDVALRCDPISGHVSLFWYQQALGQGPEFLTYFQNEAQLDKSGLPSDRFFAERPEGSVSTLKIQRTQQEDSAVYLCASSSWERSRGEQFFGPGTRLTVL.

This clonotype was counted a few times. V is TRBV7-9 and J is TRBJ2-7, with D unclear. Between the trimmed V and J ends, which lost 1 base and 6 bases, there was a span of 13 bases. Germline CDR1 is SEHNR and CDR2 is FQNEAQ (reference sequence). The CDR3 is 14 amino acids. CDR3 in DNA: TGTGCCAGCAGCTTAGGGAGCCCGCCGGCCGAGCAGTACTTC. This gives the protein CASSLGSPPAEQYF.

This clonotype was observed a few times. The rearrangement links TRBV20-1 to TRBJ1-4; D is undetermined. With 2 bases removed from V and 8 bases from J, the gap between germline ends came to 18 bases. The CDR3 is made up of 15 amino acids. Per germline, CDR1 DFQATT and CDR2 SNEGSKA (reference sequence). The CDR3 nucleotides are TGCAGTGCTAGACGCCCGCGTGCTGTGGGCGAAAAACTGTTTTTT. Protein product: CSARRPRAVGEKLFF.

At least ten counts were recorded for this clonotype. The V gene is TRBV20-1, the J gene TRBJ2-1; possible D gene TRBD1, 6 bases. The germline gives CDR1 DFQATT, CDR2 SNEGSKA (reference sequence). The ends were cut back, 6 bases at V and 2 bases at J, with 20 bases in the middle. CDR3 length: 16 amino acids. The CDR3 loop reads CSANNRAKPTYNEQFF. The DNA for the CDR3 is TGCAGTGCAAATAACAGGGCTAAGCCTACCTACAATGAGCAGTTCTTC.

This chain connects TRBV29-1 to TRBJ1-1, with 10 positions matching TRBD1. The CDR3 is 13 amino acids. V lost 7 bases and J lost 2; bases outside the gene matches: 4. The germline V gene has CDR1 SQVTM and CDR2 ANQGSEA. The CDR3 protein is CSGWDRGNTEAFF. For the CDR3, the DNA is TGCAGCGGCTGGGACAGGGGAAACACTGAAGCTTTCTTT. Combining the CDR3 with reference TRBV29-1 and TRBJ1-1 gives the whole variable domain SAVISQKPSRDICQRGTSLTIQCQVDSQVTMMFWYRQQPGQSLTLIATANQGSEATYESGFVIDKFPISRPNLTFSTLTVSNMSPEDSSIYLCSGWDRGNTEAFFGQGTRLTVV.